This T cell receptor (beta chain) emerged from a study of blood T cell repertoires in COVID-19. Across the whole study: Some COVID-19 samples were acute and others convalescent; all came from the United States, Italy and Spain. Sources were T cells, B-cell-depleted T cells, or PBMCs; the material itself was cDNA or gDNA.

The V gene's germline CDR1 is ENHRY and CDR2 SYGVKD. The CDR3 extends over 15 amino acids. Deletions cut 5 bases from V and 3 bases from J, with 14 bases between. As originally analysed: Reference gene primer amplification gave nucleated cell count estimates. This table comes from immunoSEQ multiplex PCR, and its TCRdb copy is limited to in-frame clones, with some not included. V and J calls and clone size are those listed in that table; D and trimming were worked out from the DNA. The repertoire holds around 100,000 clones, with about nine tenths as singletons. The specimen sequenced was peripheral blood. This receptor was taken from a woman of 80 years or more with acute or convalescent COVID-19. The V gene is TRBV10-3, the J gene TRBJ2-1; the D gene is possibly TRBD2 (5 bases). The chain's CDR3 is CAISLPGKNYNEQFF. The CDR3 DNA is TGTGCCATCAGTCTTCCGGGAAAGAACTACAATGAGCAGTTCTTC.